These T cell receptor beta chains were read from a single sample in a study of T cell responses to AZD1222 COVID-19 vaccine. Assay: immunoSEQ multiplex PCR; the TCRdb copy retains only in-frame clones and omits some. The sample has about 180,000 clones; about 93% are singletons. Source: peripheral blood, taken 28 days after the second dose of the MenACWY control vaccine. The origin of the receptors is an adult who received the MenACWY meningococcal vaccine as a control. CDR3s include the opening cysteine and the closing phenylalanine or tryptophan. The D gene is left open where the match is weak. Clone sizes are given selectively: once, few, many, or a class where the clone is expanded.

clone size: .
D gene: TRBD2
CDR3 length: 15
J gene: TRBJ2-3
V gene: TRBV19
CDR3 protein: CASSIGGGATDTQYF
CDR3 DNA: TGTGCCAGTAGTATTGGCGGGGGGGCAACAGATACGCAGTATTTT

clone size: .
D gene: .
CDR3 length: 14
J gene: TRBJ2-7
V gene: TRBV4-1
CDR3 protein: CASSQVGTGDEQYF
CDR3 DNA: TGCGCCAGCAGCCAAGTGGGCACTGGAGACGAGCAGTACTTC

clone size: .
D gene: .
CDR3 length: 13
J gene: TRBJ1-2
V gene: TRBV4-2
CDR3 protein: CASSQDFAYGYTF
CDR3 DNA: TGTGCCAGCAGCCAAGATTTCGCCTATGGCTACACCTTC

clone size: once
D gene: .
CDR3 length: 15
J gene: TRBJ2-1
V gene: TRBV9
CDR3 protein: CASRVDGQPKGEQFF
CDR3 DNA: TGTGCCAGCAGAGTAGACGGTCAGCCCAAGGGTGAGCAGTTCTTC

clone size: .
D gene: .
CDR3 length: 16
J gene: TRBJ1-4
V gene: TRBV7-9
CDR3 protein: CASNSANRAANEKLFF
CDR3 DNA: TGTGCCAGCAACTCCGCGAACAGGGCAGCTAATGAAAAACTGTTTTTT

clone size: .
D gene: .
CDR3 length: 13
J gene: TRBJ1-2
V gene: TRBV30
CDR3 protein: CAWSVRNVYGYTF
CDR3 DNA: TGTGCCTGGAGTGTAAGGAACGTATATGGCTACACCTTC

clone size: .
D gene: .
CDR3 length: 16
J gene: TRBJ2-4
V gene: TRBV4-2
CDR3 protein: CASSPGTSDPKNIQYF
CDR3 DNA: TGTGCCAGCAGCCCCGGGACATCTGATCCCAAAAACATTCAGTACTTC

clone size: .
D gene: .
CDR3 length: 13
J gene: TRBJ1-1
V gene: TRBV6-5
CDR3 protein: CASSFTVNTEAFF
CDR3 DNA: TGTGCCAGCAGTTTTACAGTTAACACTGAAGCTTTCTTT

clone size: .
D gene: TRBD2
CDR3 length: 17
J gene: TRBJ2-3
V gene: TRBV5-1
CDR3 protein: CASSRGLAGGFVDTQYF
CDR3 DNA: TGCGCCAGCAGCAGGGGACTCGCGGGGGGGTTTGTAGATACGCAGTATTTT

clone size: .
D gene: TRBD1
CDR3 length: 14
J gene: TRBJ1-2
V gene: TRBV5-8
CDR3 protein: CASTSPTGNYGYTF
CDR3 DNA: TGTGCCAGCACCTCCCCGACAGGGAACTATGGCTACACCTTC

clone size: once
D gene: TRBD1
CDR3 length: 17
J gene: TRBJ1-5
V gene: TRBV19
CDR3 protein: CASSRQGEINSNQPQHF
CDR3 DNA: TGTGCCAGTAGTCGACAGGGAGAAATTAATAGCAATCAGCCCCAGCATTTT

clone size: once
D gene: TRBD1
CDR3 length: 14
J gene: TRBJ1-2
V gene: TRBV6-1
CDR3 protein: CASSGAGTGNRYTF
CDR3 DNA: TGTGCCAGCAGTGGAGCCGGGACAGGGAATCGCTACACCTTC

clone size: .
D gene: TRBD1
CDR3 length: 15
J gene: TRBJ1-2
V gene: TRBV7-2
CDR3 protein: CASSLSRTGFFGYTF
CDR3 DNA: TGTGCCAGCAGCTTATCTAGGACAGGGTTTTTTGGCTACACCTTC

clone size: .
D gene: TRBD1
CDR3 length: 15
J gene: TRBJ1-1
V gene: TRBV19
CDR3 protein: CASARQGGLNTEAFF
CDR3 DNA: TGTGCCAGCGCCCGACAGGGGGGATTGAACACTGAAGCTTTCTTT

clone size: .
D gene: TRBD1
CDR3 length: 12
J gene: TRBJ2-5
V gene: TRBV29-1
CDR3 protein: CSSGQGQETQYF
CDR3 DNA: TGCAGCTCAGGACAGGGGCAAGAGACCCAGTACTTC

clone size: .
D gene: .
CDR3 length: 14
J gene: TRBJ2-5
V gene: TRBV6-1
CDR3 protein: CASSEYDGQETQYF
CDR3 DNA: TGTGCCAGCAGTGAATACGACGGACAAGAGACCCAGTACTTC

clone size: .
D gene: TRBD1
CDR3 length: 15
J gene: TRBJ2-3
V gene: TRBV7-8
CDR3 protein: CASSPRQGAIDTQYF
CDR3 DNA: TGTGCCAGCAGCCCCCGACAGGGGGCGATAGATACGCAGTATTTT

clone size: .
D gene: TRBD2
CDR3 length: 16
J gene: TRBJ2-1
V gene: TRBV4-1
CDR3 protein: CASSQELAGGWNEQFF
CDR3 DNA: TGCGCCAGCAGCCAGGAACTAGCGGGGGGGTGGAATGAGCAGTTCTTC

clone size: .
D gene: .
CDR3 length: 14
J gene: TRBJ2-7
V gene: TRBV19
CDR3 protein: CASSIAGGRFEQYF
CDR3 DNA: TGTGCCAGTAGTATAGCAGGGGGGCGGTTCGAGCAGTACTTC

clone size: .
D gene: .
CDR3 length: 12
J gene: TRBJ2-3
V gene: TRBV10-1
CDR3 protein: CASARTDDTQYF
CDR3 DNA: TGCGCCAGCGCGCGGACGGACGATACGCAGTATTTT

clone size: .
D gene: TRBD1
CDR3 length: 15
J gene: TRBJ1-5
V gene: TRBV19
CDR3 protein: CASSRTTGGDQPQHF
CDR3 DNA: TGTGCCAGTAGTAGAACGACAGGGGGCGATCAGCCCCAGCATTTT

clone size: .
D gene: .
CDR3 length: 15
J gene: TRBJ2-3
V gene: TRBV6-5
CDR3 protein: CASRGRGGVSDTQYF
CDR3 DNA: TGTGCCAGCCGAGGGAGGGGGGGCGTGTCAGATACGCAGTATTTT

clone size: .
D gene: .
CDR3 length: 13
J gene: TRBJ1-5
V gene: TRBV30
CDR3 protein: CAWAPDSNQPQHF
CDR3 DNA: TGTGCCTGGGCCCCGGACAGCAATCAGCCCCAGCATTTT

clone size: .
D gene: TRBD1
CDR3 length: 11
J gene: TRBJ1-2
V gene: TRBV20-1
CDR3 protein: CSGTANYGYTF
CDR3 DNA: TGTTCCGGGACAGCTAACTATGGCTACACCTTC

clone size: .
D gene: .
CDR3 length: 16
J gene: TRBJ2-5
V gene: TRBV7-2
CDR3 protein: CASSLALRGSQETQYF
CDR3 DNA: TGTGCCAGCAGCTTAGCCCTCCGGGGGAGCCAAGAGACCCAGTACTTC

clone size: .
D gene: .
CDR3 length: 15
J gene: TRBJ1-5
V gene: TRBV19
CDR3 protein: CASSIMAGDGQPQHF
CDR3 DNA: TGTGCCAGTAGTATAATGGCCGGGGACGGGCAGCCCCAGCATTTT

clone size: .
D gene: .
CDR3 length: 12
J gene: TRBJ1-6
V gene: TRBV19
CDR3 protein: CASSDGGAPLHF
CDR3 DNA: TGTGCCAGTAGTGATGGAGGGGCCCCCCTCCACTTT

clone size: .
D gene: TRBD2
CDR3 length: 17
J gene: TRBJ2-2
V gene: TRBV5-1
CDR3 protein: CASSFGTSGGYTGELFF
CDR3 DNA: TGCGCCAGCAGCTTCGGGACTAGCGGGGGCTACACCGGGGAGCTGTTTTTT

clone size: .
D gene: TRBD2
CDR3 length: 16
J gene: TRBJ2-5
V gene: TRBV24-1
CDR3 protein: CATSGRERGPQETQYF
CDR3 DNA: TGTGCCACCAGTGGCCGGGAGCGGGGGCCGCAAGAGACCCAGTACTTC

clone size: .
D gene: .
CDR3 length: 15
J gene: TRBJ1-2
V gene: TRBV9
CDR3 protein: CASSVEGGSRGGYTF
CDR3 DNA: TGTGCCAGCAGCGTAGAGGGGGGAAGCAGGGGCGGCTACACCTTC

clone size: .
D gene: .
CDR3 length: 15
J gene: TRBJ1-1
V gene: TRBV14
CDR3 protein: CASSRAGGALTEAFF
CDR3 DNA: TGTGCCAGCAGCCGGGCTGGAGGGGCTTTAACTGAAGCTTTCTTT

clone size: .
D gene: TRBD1
CDR3 length: 16
J gene: TRBJ2-7
V gene: TRBV6-1
CDR3 protein: CASSAPSTGITYEQYF
CDR3 DNA: TGTGCCAGCAGTGCCCCGTCGACAGGGATCACCTACGAGCAGTACTTC

clone size: .
D gene: TRBD1
CDR3 length: 16
J gene: TRBJ1-1
V gene: TRBV20-1
CDR3 protein: CSASTPGQGPNTEAFF
CDR3 DNA: TGCAGTGCTAGTACACCGGGACAGGGGCCGAACACTGAAGCTTTCTTT

clone size: .
D gene: TRBD1
CDR3 length: 15
J gene: TRBJ2-7
V gene: TRBV6-5
CDR3 protein: CASSLYFGQAYEQYF
CDR3 DNA: TGTGCCAGCAGTTTATATTTCGGACAGGCCTACGAGCAGTACTTC

clone size: .
D gene: .
CDR3 length: 15
J gene: TRBJ2-2
V gene: TRBV18
CDR3 protein: CASSLMGANTGELFF
CDR3 DNA: TGTGCCAGCTCACTGATGGGCGCGAACACCGGGGAGCTGTTTTTT

clone size: .
D gene: .
CDR3 length: 14
J gene: TRBJ2-7
V gene: TRBV11-2
CDR3 protein: CASSSDGGLGEQYF
CDR3 DNA: TGTGCCAGCAGCTCCGATGGGGGATTGGGCGAGCAGTACTTC

clone size: .
D gene: .
CDR3 length: 14
J gene: TRBJ1-4
V gene: TRBV13
CDR3 protein: CASSLRGAGEKLFF
CDR3 DNA: TGTGCCAGCAGCTTACGGGGTGCTGGAGAAAAACTGTTTTTT

clone size: .
D gene: .
CDR3 length: 15
J gene: TRBJ2-7
V gene: TRBV11-2
CDR3 protein: CASRPRPKPTYEQYF
CDR3 DNA: TGTGCCAGCAGGCCTCGACCCAAACCCACCTACGAGCAGTACTTC

clone size: .
D gene: .
CDR3 length: 14
J gene: TRBJ1-4
V gene: TRBV5-1
CDR3 protein: CASSLAGGNEKLFF
CDR3 DNA: TGCGCCAGCAGCTTGGCCGGCGGAAATGAAAAACTGTTTTTT

clone size: .
D gene: .
CDR3 length: 15
J gene: TRBJ1-2
V gene: TRBV6-5
CDR3 protein: CASRTQGKVNYGYTF
CDR3 DNA: TGTGCCAGCAGAACTCAGGGGAAGGTTAACTATGGCTACACCTTC

clone size: .
D gene: TRBD1
CDR3 length: 17
J gene: TRBJ2-2
V gene: TRBV9
CDR3 protein: CASSVGTGVSVAGELFF
CDR3 DNA: TGTGCCAGCAGCGTAGGGACAGGGGTTTCGGTTGCCGGGGAGCTGTTTTTT

clone size: .
D gene: TRBD2
CDR3 length: 15
J gene: TRBJ2-5
V gene: TRBV28
CDR3 protein: CASSPSGGAVETQYF
CDR3 DNA: TGTGCCAGCAGTCCTAGCGGGGGGGCCGTCGAGACCCAGTACTTC

clone size: .
D gene: .
CDR3 length: 16
J gene: TRBJ1-3
V gene: TRBV5-6
CDR3 protein: CASSFGPQGSGNTIYF
CDR3 DNA: TGTGCCAGCAGCTTTGGACCTCAGGGGTCAGGAAACACCATATATTTT

clone size: once
D gene: .
CDR3 length: 13
J gene: TRBJ2-5
V gene: TRBV7-3
CDR3 protein: CASSLRREETQYF
CDR3 DNA: TGTGCCAGCAGCTTAAGGCGGGAAGAGACCCAGTACTTC

clone size: .
D gene: .
CDR3 length: 16
J gene: TRBJ1-5
V gene: TRBV21-1
CDR3 protein: CASSKIPGRENQPQHF
CDR3 DNA: TGTGCCAGCAGCAAAATCCCAGGGAGGGAAAATCAGCCCCAGCATTTT

clone size: once
D gene: .
CDR3 length: 16
J gene: TRBJ1-1
V gene: TRBV5-1
CDR3 protein: CASSLEPNTVLGRAFF
CDR3 DNA: TGCGCCAGCAGCTTGGAGCCCAATACAGTTTTAGGACGAGCTTTCTTT

clone size: .
D gene: .
CDR3 length: 15
J gene: TRBJ1-6
V gene: TRBV19
CDR3 protein: CASSIGTLLGSPLHF
CDR3 DNA: TGTGCCAGTAGTATCGGGACACTCCTCGGCTCACCCCTCCACTTT

clone size: .
D gene: TRBD2
CDR3 length: 17
J gene: TRBJ2-3
V gene: TRBV20-1
CDR3 protein: CSASSAGGPQISDTQYF
CDR3 DNA: TGCAGTGCTAGTTCCGCGGGGGGGCCGCAAATATCAGATACGCAGTATTTT

clone size: .
D gene: .
CDR3 length: 12
J gene: TRBJ2-5
V gene: TRBV2
CDR3 protein: CASSRGGETQYF
CDR3 DNA: TGTGCCAGCAGTAGAGGTGGGGAGACCCAGTACTTC

clone size: .
D gene: .
CDR3 length: 13
J gene: TRBJ2-1
V gene: TRBV6-5
CDR3 protein: CASTEQRGGEQFF
CDR3 DNA: TGTGCCAGCACCGAGCAACGGGGAGGTGAGCAGTTCTTC

clone size: .
D gene: .
CDR3 length: 13
J gene: TRBJ2-2
V gene: TRBV6-5
CDR3 protein: CASGGPNTGELFF
CDR3 DNA: TGTGCCAGTGGTGGCCCGAACACCGGGGAGCTGTTTTTT

clone size: .
D gene: .
CDR3 length: 14
J gene: TRBJ1-4
V gene: TRBV7-8
CDR3 protein: CASSLAQKGEKLFF
CDR3 DNA: TGTGCCAGCAGCTTAGCGCAGAAGGGGGAAAAACTGTTTTTT